This T cell receptor (beta chain) was retrieved from a study of blood T cells in healthy people across ages. Then a second PCR, running about 6 to 12 cycles, was carried out with a sample-barcoded 5' primer and a J-beta primer mix. Paired-end reads containing CDR3 totaled no fewer than 2.5 million for each sample. MiXCR, applied by TCRdb to the 5' RACE reads, yields one record per CDR3 protein. Of around 1.5 million distinct CDR3 sequences in the sample, approximately 59% were seen once. For this clonotype: The junction and the germline gene differ at one end; a read error may be behind it.

The source material was blood. This clonotype originated in a young man in good health.

The CDR3 sequence is CASGTANTGTQYF. Here the CDR3 DNA reads TGTGCCTCCGGGACGGCGAACACAGGTACGCAGTATTTT. The chain is built from TRBV28 and TRBJ2-3, with D perhaps TRBD1 or TRBD2 (5 bases each). CDR3 size: 13 residues. Germline CDR1 and CDR2: MDHEN and SYDVKM.